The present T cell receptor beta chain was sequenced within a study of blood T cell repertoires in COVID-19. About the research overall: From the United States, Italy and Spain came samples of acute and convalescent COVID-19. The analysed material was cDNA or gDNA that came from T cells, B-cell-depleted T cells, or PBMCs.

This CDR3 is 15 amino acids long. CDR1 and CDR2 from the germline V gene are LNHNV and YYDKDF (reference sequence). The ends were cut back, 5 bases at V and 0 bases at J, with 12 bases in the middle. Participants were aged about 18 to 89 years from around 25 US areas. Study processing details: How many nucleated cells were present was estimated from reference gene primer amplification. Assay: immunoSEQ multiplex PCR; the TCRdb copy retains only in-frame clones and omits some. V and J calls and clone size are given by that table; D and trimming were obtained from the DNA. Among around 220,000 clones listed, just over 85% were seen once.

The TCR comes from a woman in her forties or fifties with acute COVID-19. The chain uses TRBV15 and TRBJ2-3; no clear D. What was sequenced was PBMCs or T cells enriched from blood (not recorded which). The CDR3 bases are TGTGCCACCAGCGGTCCCCTCGGTAGCACAGATACGCAGTATTTT. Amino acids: CATSGPLGSTDTQYF. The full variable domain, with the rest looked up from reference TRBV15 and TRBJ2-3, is DAMVIQNPRYQVTQFGKPVTLSCSQTLNHNVMYWYQQKSSQAPKLLFHYYDKDFNNEADTPDNFQSRRPNTSFCFLDIRSPGLGDTAMYLCATSGPLGSTDTQYFGPGTRLTVL.